This T cell receptor beta chain was recovered during a study of cytomegalovirus exposure and HLA in healthy donors (dated by TCRdb to 2016 to 2017). About the investigation overall: In an earlier analysis of under 600 of the donors, under 300 Gb of sequence data and approximately 100 million unique TCR beta sequences from about 179 million T cells were reported. Roughly 310 gigabases of sequencing data and 78 million or so unique TCR sequences were included in an early release covering about 700 HLA-typed donors. Of the 300 to 500 genotyped donors, 80% to 90% were placed in the genetic ancestry cluster associated with self-reported Caucasian donors. The study aimed to test whether signatures of past pathogen exposure could be identified by cataloging public T cell receptors. Using immunosequencing, the study profiled T cell repertoires from about 650 subjects and related those repertoires to cytomegalovirus serostatus. Along with the approximately 620-subject first cohort, a separate validation cohort of over a hundred different subjects was used. The study combined high-throughput TCR immunosequencing, statistical association of individual TCRs with disease status, and machine learning to predict cytomegalovirus infection status. In a later analysis, previously published TCR beta repertoires from about 670 donors were re-analyzed and high-resolution HLA genotyping was added so that TCR occurrence patterns could be studied. The later analysis used no new phenotypic data to find candidate immune exposures, relying instead on TCR beta sequences and their occurrence across donors. An earlier analysis of some 500 of the donors used high-throughput TCR beta sequencing to judge whether each TCR beta V gene segment behaved as functional or pseudogenic. Donor age, sex, ethnicity and CMV serostatus were compiled together with the repertoire data. A later genetic analysis took genome-wide SNP genotypes for about three fifths of the 666 donors and used that subset as a discovery cohort. Every repertoire in the discovery cohort had been generated on one and the same sequencing platform. HLA typing included class I and class II loci at four-digit resolution. Typing coverage differed by locus: A, B, C, DRB1 and DQB1 were typed in about 620-640 donors, DQA1 in 500 to 550, DPA1 in 600 to 610, and DPB1 in roughly 470. Because of strong linkage in the cohort, a handful of DR-DQ haplotypes were treated as single units for association and clustering. Among about 360 genotyped donors of the cohort, an average of approximately 230,000 unique TCR beta nucleotide sequences were sequenced per donor, roughly 20% of them non-productive.

The cohort consisted of 666 healthy bone marrow donors. At the time of sampling, every cohort member was nominally healthy, though immune exposures that went unrecorded were likely present. The donor was CMV seronegative and belonged to the group of 350 to 400 seronegative cohort members. Every donor gave a peripheral blood sample, and the peripheral blood mononuclear cells from that sample were used for TCR beta sequencing. The Qiagen DNeasy Blood Extraction Kit was used to extract genomic DNA from the blood cell samples. The paper's findings and limits, for the study overall: In a later analysis, the rate of TCR association differed among HLA loci, with DRB1 alleles having the most associated TCRs and HLA-C alleles having the fewest. Roughly uniform sequencing depth across donors was assumed in presence/absence analyses, although this assumption may not hold. The authors suggested that the approach could potentially be generalized to other disease states and immunological phenotypes. Assigning TCR associations to individual alleles was difficult when HLA alleles, especially DR and DQ, strongly co-occurred. A total of 164 TCR beta chains were listed by the study as associated with cytomegalovirus. In a later analysis, most CMV-associated TCR beta chains were found to appear HLA-restricted, with HLA associations seemingly driven largely by CMV exposure. Correlated functional status among segregating V segments might reflect linkage disequilibrium, but an unknown experimental factor could not be ruled out. According to a later genetic analysis, donors in an Asian-associated ancestry cluster had fewer N-insertions in productive TCRs than the approximately 630-donor mean. A cluster of highly shared sequence variants was judged likely to be a technical artifact of the sequencing pipeline. Most TCR sequences were observed very rarely across donors, whereas some public TCRs were present in many individuals. In a later analysis, several top co-occurrence clusters were reported to appear linked to parvovirus B19, influenza, CMV and Epstein-Barr virus. In this cohort, only TCR beta chains were sequenced, and detectable features were limited by the absence of alpha or paired-chain data. Compared with equally common non-associated chains, HLA-associated TCR beta chains in a later analysis were more clonally expanded and had lower generation probabilities. In a later genetic analysis, a missense DCLRE1C variant was associated with V-gene and J-gene trimming of TCR beta chains, and the association was replicated in an independent cohort. Specific HLA alleles were associated with about 17,000 TCR beta sequences at a false discovery rate of 0.05 in a later analysis. Some IMGT-functional V segments, including TRBV6-2 and TRBV6-3, could not be distinguished by the 87-base-pair reads and were therefore excluded. In vitro tests confirmed that a few of the cytomegalovirus-associated TCR beta chains recognize cytomegalovirus antigens. A further reported finding was that TCR beta sequences accurately predicted the HLA-A and HLA-B alleles for most subjects in the first cohort. Broadly in line with IMGT annotations, most TCR beta V segments showed up in productive rearrangements about 87% or about 30% of the time in an earlier analysis of a few hundred of the donors. Because counts were too low, more than 15 rarely observed V segments, including chromosome 9 orphons, were left out of the earlier analysis of 587 of the donors. Because HLA typing was missing for some donors at each locus, association tests included only the typed subset. Cytomegalovirus status was reported to be diagnosed by the classifier with high specificity and sensitivity in both the original and validation cohorts. CMV serostatus was the only immune exposure information available for the cohort.

Libraries were made using the immunoSEQ multiplex PCR assay. For the multiplex PCR, a mixture combining 60 forward primers for TCR Vbeta segments and 13 reverse primers for TCR Jbeta segments was used. The CDR3 region of rearranged TCR beta genes was amplified from genomic DNA with a multiplex PCR assay. The Illumina HiSeq System was used to sequence the amplified TCR beta libraries as 87-base-pair reads. For the original study's pipeline: A later analysis counted approximately 84 million unique TCR beta chains across the 600 to 850 repertoires, and some 12 million of these chains were shared by at least two donors. To remove PCR and sequencing errors, raw reads were error-corrected and collapsed into unique sequences using a nearest-neighbor algorithm that merged closely related sequences. Alignment of CDR3 sequences to IMGT reference sequences was used to assign V, D and J gene segments. For a sequence to be retained, a match of at least six nucleotides was required to both a V gene segment and a J gene segment. A rearrangement counted as productive if the CDR3 had no stop codons and remained in frame with V and J, and every other rearrangement counted as non-productive. CDR3 was defined by IMGT convention, running from the second conserved V-encoded cysteine to the conserved J-encoded phenylalanine. The earlier analysis of about 500 of the donors excluded sequences that lacked an unambiguous match to a single V gene segment. In an earlier analysis of approximately 500 of the donors, a V segment was called functional when productive rearrangements were above 56.7%, and segregating when the standard deviation between donors exceeded 5%. To diagnose cytomegalovirus status from the catalog of TCR beta chain sequences, a statistical classification framework was built. In a later analysis, V and J genes were assigned by comparing TCR nucleotide sequences against IMGT/GENE-DB human TR gene sequences. A later analysis assigned CDR3 sequences and most-parsimonious VDJ recombination scenarios with the TCRdist pipeline. In a later analysis, every TCR beta chain was defined by the combination of its CDR3 amino acid sequence and its V-gene family, and reads without a unique V-gene family were dropped. A later analysis removed 592 highly shared, low-generation-probability nucleotide sequences to deal with suspected cross-contamination and a sequencing artifact. For each public chain, a later analysis derived a clonal expansion index from normalized ranks of inferred template counts within each repertoire. In a later analysis, generation probabilities were computed with a VDJ recombination model fitted to out-of-frame rearrangements, and the resulting probabilities were checked against IGoR. In a later analysis, hypergeometric tests were used to score TCR-TCR, TCR-HLA and TCR-CMV co-occurrence, with a repertoire-size bias correction applied to TCR pairs. False discovery rates were estimated in a later analysis by permuting HLA or CMV assignments 20 times. A later analysis grouped co-occurring TCRs with DBSCAN, adding TCRdist sequence similarity when clustering within HLA-allele-positive subsets. Repertoires with fewer than 30,000 or more than 120,000 public chains, plus five repertoires with anomalous nucleotide sharing, were excluded from co-occurrence clustering. TCRdb stores this immuneACCESS table with in-frame sequences only. Part of the clones is absent; in the studies checked, under half of the shortfall reflects unresolved V genes, and no reason is known for the rest. V and J calls and clone size are those listed in that table; D and trimming were worked out from the DNA. This sample lists about 150,000 clones; roughly four fifths were detected once. 1.3% to 1.5% of the sample goes to the ten largest clones.

The table lists this clone with a few counts. It lacks a known antigen. No much larger clonotype is one base removed from it; base qualities were not supplied. The CDR3 goes from the cysteine to the phenylalanine over 12 residues. Only the CDR3 DNA is retained, 36 bases long and in frame from the first base. The junction carries 15 bases between V and J, which are trimmed by 1 base and 14 bases respectively. The germline V gene (reference sequence) specifies SGHNT as CDR1 and YYREEE as CDR2. Input material: PBMCs. The V gene is TRBV5-4 and the J gene is TRBJ1-2, with the identity of the D gene unclear. This clonotype was sampled from a man aged 18 to 30 in good health and CMV-seronegative. The DNA reads as follows: TGTGCCAGCAGCTTGTTCGAAAGAGTCGGTACCTTC. Its protein is CASSLFERVGTF.